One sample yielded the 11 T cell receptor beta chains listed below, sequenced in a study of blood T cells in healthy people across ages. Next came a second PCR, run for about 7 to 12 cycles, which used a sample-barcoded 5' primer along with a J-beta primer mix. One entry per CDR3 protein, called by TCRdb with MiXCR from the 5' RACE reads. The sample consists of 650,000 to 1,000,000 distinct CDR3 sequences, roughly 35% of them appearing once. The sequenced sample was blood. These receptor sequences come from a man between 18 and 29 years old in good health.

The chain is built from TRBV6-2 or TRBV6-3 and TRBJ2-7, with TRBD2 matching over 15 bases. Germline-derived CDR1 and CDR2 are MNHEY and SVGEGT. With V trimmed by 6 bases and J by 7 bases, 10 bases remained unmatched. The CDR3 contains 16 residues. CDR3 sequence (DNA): TGTGCCAGCAGCCTTGGGACTAGCGGGGGGTACAATGAGCAGTACTTC. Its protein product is CASSLGTSGGYNEQYF.

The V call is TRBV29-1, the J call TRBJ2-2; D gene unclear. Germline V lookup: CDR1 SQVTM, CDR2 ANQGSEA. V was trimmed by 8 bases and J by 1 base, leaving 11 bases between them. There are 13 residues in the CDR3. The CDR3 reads CSTHGLNTGELFF. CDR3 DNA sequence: TGCAGCACCCACGGGTTGAACACCGGGGAGCTGTTTTTT.

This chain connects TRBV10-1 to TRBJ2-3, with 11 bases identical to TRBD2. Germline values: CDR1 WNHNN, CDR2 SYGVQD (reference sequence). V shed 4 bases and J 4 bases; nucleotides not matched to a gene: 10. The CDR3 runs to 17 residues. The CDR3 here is CASSGPGLAAYSDTQYF. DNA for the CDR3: TGCGCCAGCAGTGGGCCGGGACTAGCGGCTTATTCAGATACGCAGTATTTT.

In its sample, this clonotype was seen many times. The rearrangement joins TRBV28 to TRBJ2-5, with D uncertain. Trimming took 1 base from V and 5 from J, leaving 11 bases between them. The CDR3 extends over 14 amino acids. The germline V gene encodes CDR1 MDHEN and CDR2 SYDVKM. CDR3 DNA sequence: TGTGCCAGCAGTTTATACCAGCCGGTGGAGACCCAGTACTTC. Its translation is CASSLYQPVETQYF.

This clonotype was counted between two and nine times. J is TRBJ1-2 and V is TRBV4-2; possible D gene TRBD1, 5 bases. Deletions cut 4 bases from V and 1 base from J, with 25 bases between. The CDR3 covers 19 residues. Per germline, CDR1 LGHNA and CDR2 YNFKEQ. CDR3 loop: CASSPQTPGRPTLNYGYTF. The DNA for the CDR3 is TGTGCCAGCAGCCCCCAAACCCCGGGACGGCCTACCCTTAACTATGGCTACACCTTC.

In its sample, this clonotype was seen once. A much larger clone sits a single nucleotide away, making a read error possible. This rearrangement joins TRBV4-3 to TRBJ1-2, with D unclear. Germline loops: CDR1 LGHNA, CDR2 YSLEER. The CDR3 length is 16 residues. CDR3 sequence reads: CASSLEMARTNYGHTF. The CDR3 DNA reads TGCGCCAGCAGCCTAGAAATGGCCCGGACTAACTATGGCCACACCTTC.

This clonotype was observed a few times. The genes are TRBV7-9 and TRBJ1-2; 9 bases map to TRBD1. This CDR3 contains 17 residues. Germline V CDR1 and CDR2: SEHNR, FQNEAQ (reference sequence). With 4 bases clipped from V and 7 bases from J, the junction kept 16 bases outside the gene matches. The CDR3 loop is CASSSTTGGKEEPGYTF. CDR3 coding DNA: TGTGCCAGCAGCTCGACGACAGGGGGAAAGGAGGAGCCTGGCTACACCTTC.

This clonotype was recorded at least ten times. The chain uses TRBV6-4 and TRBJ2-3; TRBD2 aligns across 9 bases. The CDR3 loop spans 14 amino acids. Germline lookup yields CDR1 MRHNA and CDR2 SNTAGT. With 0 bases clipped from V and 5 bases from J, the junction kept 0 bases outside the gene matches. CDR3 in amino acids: CASSDSRGGDTQYF. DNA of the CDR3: TGTGCCAGCAGTGACTCGCGGGGGGGAGATACGCAGTATTTT.

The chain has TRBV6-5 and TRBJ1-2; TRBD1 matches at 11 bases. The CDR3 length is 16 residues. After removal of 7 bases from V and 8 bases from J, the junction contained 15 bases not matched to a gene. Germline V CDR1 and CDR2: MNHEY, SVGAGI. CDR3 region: CASISRGTGGLQGYTF. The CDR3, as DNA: TGTGCCAGCATCTCTCGCGGGACAGGGGGACTCCAGGGCTACACCTTC.

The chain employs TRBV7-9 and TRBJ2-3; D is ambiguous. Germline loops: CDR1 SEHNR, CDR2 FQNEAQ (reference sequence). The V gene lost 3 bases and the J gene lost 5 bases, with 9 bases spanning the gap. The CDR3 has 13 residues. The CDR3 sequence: CASSFYLGDTQYF. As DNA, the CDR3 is TGTGCCAGCAGCTTCTATCTTGGAGATACGCAGTATTTT.

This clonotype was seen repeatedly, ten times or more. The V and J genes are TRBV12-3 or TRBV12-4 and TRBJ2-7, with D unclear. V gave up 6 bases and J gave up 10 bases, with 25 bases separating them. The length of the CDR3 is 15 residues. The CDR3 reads CASSFKAVADFTQYF. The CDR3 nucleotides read TGTGCCAGCAGCTTTAAAGCCGTGGCAGATTTCACCCAGTACTTC.